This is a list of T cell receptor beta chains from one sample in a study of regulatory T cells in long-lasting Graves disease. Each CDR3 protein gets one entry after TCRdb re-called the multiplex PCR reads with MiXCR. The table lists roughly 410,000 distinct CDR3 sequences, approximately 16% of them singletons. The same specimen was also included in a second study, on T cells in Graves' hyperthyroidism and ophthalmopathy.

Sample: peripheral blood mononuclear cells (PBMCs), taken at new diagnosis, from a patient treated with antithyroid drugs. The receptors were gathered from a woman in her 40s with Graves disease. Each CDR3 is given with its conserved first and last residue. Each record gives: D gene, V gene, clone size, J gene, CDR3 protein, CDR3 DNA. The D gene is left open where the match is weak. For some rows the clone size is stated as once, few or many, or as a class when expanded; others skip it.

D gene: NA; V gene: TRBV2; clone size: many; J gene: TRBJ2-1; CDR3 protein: CASSPGYKVGEQFF; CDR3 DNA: TGTGCCAGCAGTCCGGGATACAAGGTCGGTGAGCAGTTCTTC
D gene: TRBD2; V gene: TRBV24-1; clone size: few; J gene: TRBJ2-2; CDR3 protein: CATAAGGANTGELFF; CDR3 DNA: TGTGCCACCGCAGCGGGGGGGGCGAACACCGGGGAGCTGTTTTTT
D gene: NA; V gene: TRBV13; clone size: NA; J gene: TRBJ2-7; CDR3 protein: CASSLEGGSSVSYEQYF; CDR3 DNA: TGTGCCAGCAGCTTAGAAGGAGGTAGTAGCGTCTCCTACGAGCAGTACTTC
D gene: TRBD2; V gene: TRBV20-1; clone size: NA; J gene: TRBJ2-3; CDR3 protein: CSASPVLAGSLTQYF; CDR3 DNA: TGCAGTGCTAGCCCCGTTCTAGCGGGCTCTTTAACGCAGTATTTT
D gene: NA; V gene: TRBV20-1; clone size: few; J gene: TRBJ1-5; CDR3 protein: CSARLQGFNQPQHF; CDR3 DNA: TGCAGTGCTAGGTTGCAGGGGTTCAATCAGCCCCAGCATTTT
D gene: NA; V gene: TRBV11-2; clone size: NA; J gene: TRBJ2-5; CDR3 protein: CASGLESETQYF; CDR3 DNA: TGTGCCAGCGGCTTAGAAAGTGAGACCCAGTACTTC
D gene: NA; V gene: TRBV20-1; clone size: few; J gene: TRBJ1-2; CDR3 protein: CSASGENNYGYTF; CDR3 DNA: TGCAGTGCTAGCGGGGAAAATAACTATGGCTACACCTTC
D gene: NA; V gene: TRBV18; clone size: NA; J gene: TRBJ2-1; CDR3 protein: CASSPSIVGRIDNEQFF; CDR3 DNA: TGTGCCAGCTCACCAAGTATAGTGGGGAGAATAGACAATGAGCAGTTCTTC
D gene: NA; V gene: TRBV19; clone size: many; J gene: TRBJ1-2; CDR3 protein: CASKRWMDGLYGGYTF; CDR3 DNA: TGTGCCAGTAAAAGGTGGATGGACGGCCTTTATGGTGGCTACACCTTC
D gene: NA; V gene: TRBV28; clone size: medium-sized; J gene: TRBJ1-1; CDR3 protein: CASSLDRVNTEAFF; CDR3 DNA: TGTGCCAGCAGTCTCGACAGAGTAAACACTGAAGCTTTCTTT
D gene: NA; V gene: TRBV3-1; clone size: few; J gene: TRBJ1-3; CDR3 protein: CASSQEYRTVGNTIYF; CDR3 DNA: TGTGCCAGCAGCCAAGAGTACAGAACAGTTGGAAACACCATATATTTT
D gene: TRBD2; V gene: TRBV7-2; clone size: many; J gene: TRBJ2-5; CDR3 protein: CASSPGTSGRGETQYF; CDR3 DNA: TGTGCCAGCAGCCCGGGGACTAGCGGGAGAGGCGAGACCCAGTACTTC
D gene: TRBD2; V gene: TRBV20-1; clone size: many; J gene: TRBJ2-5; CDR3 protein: CSARTGLAGGWEETQYF; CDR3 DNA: TGCAGTGCTAGAACGGGACTAGCGGGAGGCTGGGAAGAGACCCAGTACTTC
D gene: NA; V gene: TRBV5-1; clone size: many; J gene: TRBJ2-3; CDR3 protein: CASRVFYTDTQYF; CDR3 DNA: TGCGCCAGCAGGGTGTTCTACACAGATACGCAGTATTTT
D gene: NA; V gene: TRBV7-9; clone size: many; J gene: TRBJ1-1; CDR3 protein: CASSLGGGTEAFF; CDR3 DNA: TGTGCCAGCAGTTTAGGGGGAGGCACTGAAGCTTTCTTT
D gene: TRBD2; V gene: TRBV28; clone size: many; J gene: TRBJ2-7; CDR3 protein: CASSFGTSVYEQYF; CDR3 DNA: TGTGCCAGCAGTTTCGGGACTAGCGTCTACGAGCAGTACTTC
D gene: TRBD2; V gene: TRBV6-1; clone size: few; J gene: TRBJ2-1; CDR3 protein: CASIGRSSYNEQFF; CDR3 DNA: TGTGCCAGCATCGGGAGGAGCTCCTACAATGAGCAGTTCTTC
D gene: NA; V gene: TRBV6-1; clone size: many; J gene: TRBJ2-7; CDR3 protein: CASSQLYEQYF; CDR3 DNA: TGTGCCAGCAGTCAACTTTACGAGCAGTACTTC
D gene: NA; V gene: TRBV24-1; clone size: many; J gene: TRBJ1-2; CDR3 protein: CATSDPTARYGYTF; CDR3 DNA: TGTGCCACCAGTGATCCGACGGCTAGATATGGCTACACCTTC
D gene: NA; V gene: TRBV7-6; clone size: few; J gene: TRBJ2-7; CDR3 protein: CASSPYSRGEQYF; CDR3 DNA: TGTGCCAGCAGTCCCTACAGCCGGGGCGAGCAGTACTTC
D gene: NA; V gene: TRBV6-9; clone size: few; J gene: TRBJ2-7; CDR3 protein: CASSSGSSFYEQYF; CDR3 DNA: TGTGCCAGCAGTTCGGGGAGCTCCTTCTACGAGCAGTACTTC
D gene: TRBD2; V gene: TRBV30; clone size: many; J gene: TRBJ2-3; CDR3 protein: CAWSASGRGTDTQYF; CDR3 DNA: TGTGCCTGGAGTGCAAGCGGGAGGGGCACAGATACGCAGTATTTT
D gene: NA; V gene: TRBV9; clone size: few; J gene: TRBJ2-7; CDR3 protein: CASSVAFYEQYF; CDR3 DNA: TGTGCCAGCAGCGTAGCCTTCTACGAGCAGTACTTC